One sample yielded the 25 T cell receptor beta chains listed below, sequenced in a study of CD8+ T cells in alopecia areata. cDNA prepared by RNA extraction and subsequent reverse transcription served as the template for sequencing. Only in-frame clones appear in the TCRdb table, and some are missing; sequencing was by immunoSEQ multiplex PCR. This table has about 160,000 clones, approximately 45% appearing once. Material for sequencing was CD4+ T cells sorted from blood. These receptors originate from a human donor with alopecia areata.

This clone was seen only a few times. V gene TRBV11-2 combines with J gene TRBJ2-7, with D perhaps TRBD2 (5 bases). Germline V CDR1 and CDR2: SGHAT, FQNNGV. Trimming cost V 3 bases and J 5 bases, with 20 bases left between them. The CDR3 is 16 amino acids. For the CDR3, the DNA is TGTGCCAGCAGCTTCGTCCCTAGCTTCACATCCGACGAGCAGTACTTC. The encoded protein is CASSFVPSFTSDEQYF. Supplemented by reference TRBV11-2 and TRBJ2-7, the full variable domain reads EAGVAQSPRYKIIEKRQSVAFWCNPISGHATLYWYQQILGQGPKLLIQFQNNGVVDDSQLPKDRFSAERLKGVDSTLKIQPAKLEDSAVYLCASSFVPSFTSDEQYFGPGTRLTVT.

This clone was seen at least ten times. The CDR3 here is CASSSPSGELFF. The CDR3 nucleotides are TGTGCCAGCAGCTCACCCTCCGGGGAGCTGTTTTTT. The gene calls are TRBV7-3 and TRBJ2-2; D is unclear. V shed 4 bases and J shed 6 bases, with 6 bases lying between them. Germline values: CDR1 SGHTA, CDR2 FQGTGA. The CDR3 contains 12 residues.

The chain uses TRBV28 and TRBJ2-1; TRBD1 matches 7 bases. With 5 bases clipped from V and 6 bases from J, the junction kept 16 bases outside the gene matches. Germline V gene lookup returns CDR1 MDHEN and CDR2 SYDVKM. The CDR3 spans 17 residues. The CDR3, as DNA: TGTGCCAGCAGTCCCAGACAGGGAATCCCCGAGGCCAATGAGCAGTTCTTC. This gives the protein CASSPRQGIPEANEQFF.

The CDR3 reads CASTGQGATNEKLFF. The CDR3 nucleotides are TGCGCCAGCACCGGGCAGGGGGCAACTAATGAAAAACTGTTTTTT. The chain links TRBV5-1 to TRBJ1-4; TRBD1 aligns across 7 bases. This CDR3 comprises 15 residues. Germline trimming cut 6 bases from V and 0 bases from J; bases unmatched to any gene: 5. Germline CDR1 and CDR2: SGHRS and YFSETQ.

This clone came up a few times. This chain links TRBV4-1 with TRBJ2-2; unclear D gene. The CDR3 contains 15 residues. The V end was cut by 2 bases, the J end by 1 base, with 8 bases between. From germline, CDR1 is MGHRA and CDR2 YSYEKL. Here the CDR3 reads CASSQLNRNTGELFF. The CDR3 bases are TGCGCCAGCAGCCAATTAAACAGGAACACCGGGGAGCTGTTTTTT.

The chain uses TRBV5-4 and TRBJ1-5; D not resolved. Germline V gene lookup returns CDR1 SGHNT and CDR2 YYREEE (reference sequence). Trimming stripped 2 bases from V and 7 bases from J, with 10 bases between. The CDR3 covers 13 residues. CDR3 in DNA: TGTGCCAGCAGCTTTGCTGACGGACAGCCCCAGCATTTT. It codes for CASSFADGQPQHF. Looking up the rest from reference TRBV5-4 and TRBJ1-5 gives the full variable domain: ETGVTQSPTHLIKTRGQQVTLRCSSQSGHNTVSWYQQALGQGPQFIFQYYREEENGRGNFPPRFSGLQFPNYSSELNVNALELDDSALYLCASSFADGQPQHFGDGTRLSIL.

This chain uses TRBV29-1 with TRBJ2-3, with a weak D call TRBD2 (6 bases). Trimming left V 6 bases short and J 0 bases short, with 13 bases between. This CDR3 has 14 amino acids. Germline assignment: CDR1 SQVTM and CDR2 ANQGSEA. The CDR3: CSVEGAGSTDTQYF. The CDR3 DNA is TGCAGCGTCGAGGGAGCGGGTAGCACAGATACGCAGTATTTT.

This clone appeared once. V usage is TRBV18 and J usage is TRBJ2-5; D unresolved. The germline CDR1 and CDR2 sequences are KGHSH and LQKENI. The CDR3 covers 16 residues. Trimming took 0 bases from V and 1 from J, leaving 12 bases between them. For the CDR3, the DNA is TGTGCCAGCTCACCACCAGGGTGGGTCCCCCAAGAGACCCAGTACTTC. The encoded protein is CASSPPGWVPQETQYF.

This chain connects TRBV9 to TRBJ2-1; 11 positions match TRBD2. Germline V gives CDR1 SGDLS, CDR2 YYNGEE. V trimming: 4 bases; J trimming: 8 bases; junction bases outside the gene matches: 11. The CDR3 is 16 residues long. For the CDR3, the DNA is TGTGCCAGCAGCCCCAGGGCTAGCGGGAGGAATGATGAGCAGTTCTTC. Translated: CASSPRASGRNDEQFF. Based on the CDR3 plus reference TRBV9 and TRBJ2-1, the full variable domain is DSGVTQTPKHLITATGQRVTLRCSPRSGDLSVYWYQQSLDQGLQFLIQYYNGEERAKGNILERFSAQQFPDLHSELNLSSLELGDSALYFCASSPRASGRNDEQFFGPGTRLTVL.

The rearrangement uses TRBV4-1 and TRBJ2-3; D gene unclear. Trimming removed 1 base at V and 7 bases at J, with 6 bases between. The CDR3 is made up of 12 amino acids. Germline V lookup: CDR1 MGHRA, CDR2 YSYEKL. CDR3 DNA: TGCGCCAGCAGCCAAGTCGGATATACGCAGTATTTT. Translated, it gives CASSQVGYTQYF.

The rearrangement uses TRBV29-1 and TRBJ2-3, with TRBD2 identical over 11 bases. The V gene end was trimmed by 7 bases and the J gene end by 6 bases; junction bases not matched to a gene: 9. Germline CDR1 and CDR2: SQVTM and ANQGSEA. There are 14 residues in the CDR3. Here the CDR3 DNA reads TGCAGCGGGCGACTAGCGGGAACATCGGATACGCAGTATTTT. It codes for CSGRLAGTSDTQYF.

Points on this clone: Germline and junction disagree at one end, which may indicate a read error. The J gene is TRBJ2-1, the V gene TRBV7-6; weak D call: TRBD2 (5 bases). Germline assignment: CDR1 SGHVS and CDR2 FNYEAQ. The CDR3 contains 11 residues. CDR3 region: CASSVAYEQFF. CDR3 sequence (DNA): TGTGCCAGCAGCGTAGCGTATGAGCAGTTCTTC. Full variable domain (missing parts from reference TRBV7-6 and TRBJ2-1): GAGVSQSPRYKVTKRGQDVALRCDPISGHVSLYWYRQALGQGPEFLTYFNYEAQQDKSGLPNDRFSAERPEGSISTLTIQRTEQRDSAMYRCASSVAYEQFFGPGTRLTVL.

This clone was seen only once. This chain uses TRBV29-1 with TRBJ1-2, with 8 bases fitting TRBD1. The CDR3 is 14 amino acids. V lost 0 bases, J lost 8 bases, and 8 bases stayed unmatched. Germline CDR1 reads SQVTM; CDR2 reads ANQGSEA. CDR3 sequence (DNA): TGCAGCGTTGAAGATTTAAGGACAGGGAGAGGCTACACCTTC. As protein: CSVEDLRTGRGYTF.

The sample holds a few counts of this clone. This chain connects TRBV29-1 to TRBJ1-5; the D gene is possibly TRBD1 (5 bases). The CDR3 runs to 12 residues. Trimming removed 7 bases from V and 2 bases from J, with 9 bases in between. Germline V gene lookup returns CDR1 SQVTM and CDR2 ANQGSEA. Written as DNA, the CDR3 is TGCAGCGCCGGGGGGGGCAATCAGCCCCAGCATTTT. Amino acid sequence: CSAGGGNQPQHF.

The chain is built from TRBV7-9 and TRBJ2-7; 10 bases are a match to TRBD1. Trimming removed 5 bases from V and 0 bases from J; junction bases left unmatched: 1. This CDR3 has 14 amino acids. The V gene's germline CDR1 is SEHNR and CDR2 FQNEAQ (reference sequence). Here the CDR3 reads CASSRQGASYEQYF. The CDR3 DNA is TGTGCCAGCAGCCGACAGGGGGCCTCCTACGAGCAGTACTTC.

This clone was detected a few times. V is TRBV23-1 and J is TRBJ1-1; no definite D call. TRBV23-1 belongs to the ORF category, with a function that is uncertain. Trimming stripped 3 bases from V and 8 bases from J, with 16 bases between. This CDR3 has 14 amino acids. CDR3 coding DNA: TGCGCCAGCAGTCATCCCCGGCAAGGGATAGAAGCTTTCTTT. It encodes CASSHPRQGIEAFF.

The chain combines TRBV5-1 with TRBJ1-1, with unresolved D. The CDR3 has 14 amino acids. Trimming cost V 1 base and J 0 bases, with 7 bases left between them. Germline assignment: CDR1 SGHRS and CDR2 YFSETQ. CDR3 sequence reads: CASSLRTLNTEAFF. The CDR3 nucleotides are TGCGCCAGCAGCTTGAGGACCCTGAACACTGAAGCTTTCTTT.

The chain couples TRBV11-2 to TRBJ2-7; 11 positions match TRBD2. V shed 6 bases, J shed 0 bases, and the junction held 4 bases outside the gene matches. Germline CDR1 SGHAT, CDR2 FQNNGV. This CDR3 region has 15 residues. This CDR3 is CASRRSGGGSYEQYF. The CDR3 bases are TGTGCCAGCAGACGTAGCGGGGGGGGCTCCTACGAGCAGTACTTC.

This clone was seen more than once but under ten times. The chain recombines TRBV29-1 with TRBJ2-1; 7 bases agree with TRBD1. Trimming took 0 bases from V and 0 from J; bases not matched to a gene: 8. Germline CDR1 and CDR2: SQVTM and ANQGSEA. The CDR3 contains 17 residues. The chain's CDR3 is CSVEDLKGQHSYNEQFF. The CDR3, as DNA: TGCAGCGTTGAAGATCTTAAGGGACAGCACTCCTACAATGAGCAGTTCTTC.

This clone has only a few counts. This chain connects TRBV7-2 to TRBJ2-5, with 7 bases fitting TRBD1. The V gene's germline CDR1 is SGHTA and CDR2 FQGNSA. J lost 2 bases, V lost 1 base, and 10 bases had no gene match. The CDR3 runs to 17 residues. CDR3 residues: CASSLVSTGWGQETQYF. Here the CDR3 DNA reads TGTGCCAGCAGCTTAGTATCGACAGGGTGGGGTCAAGAGACCCAGTACTTC.

The chain is built from TRBV9 and TRBJ1-1; perhaps TRBD1 as D (5 bases). The CDR3 runs 19 residues. V gave up 3 bases and J gave up 1 base, with 25 bases separating them. Germline V gene sequence: CDR1 SGDLS, CDR2 YYNGEE. CDR3 in amino acids: CASSADIRGTWGRNTEAFF. The CDR3 DNA follows: TGTGCCAGCAGCGCTGACATAAGAGGAACGTGGGGGAGGAACACTGAAGCTTTCTTT.

The V gene is TRBV11-3, the J gene TRBJ2-5, with D uncertain. This CDR3 is built from 13 residues. Trimming took 7 bases from V and 1 from J, leaving 10 bases between them. Germline values: CDR1 SGHNT, CDR2 YENEEA. CDR3 protein: CASTAGPQETQYF. The CDR3 region has the DNA TGTGCCAGCACCGCAGGCCCCCAAGAGACCCAGTACTTC. The full variable domain, completed using reference TRBV11-3 and TRBJ2-5, is EAGVVQSPRYKIIEKKQPVAFWCNPISGHNTLYWYLQNLGQGPELLIRYENEEAVDDSQLPKDRFSAERLKGVDSTLKIQPAELGDSAVYLCASTAGPQETQYFGPGTRLLVL.

V and J are TRBV5-1 and TRBJ2-5, with 7 bases lining up with TRBD1. The CDR3 contains 15 residues. Germline values: CDR1 SGHRS, CDR2 YFSETQ. Trimming removed 0 bases from V and 5 bases from J; junction bases left unmatched: 7. CDR3 in amino acids: CASSLAGQVDETQYF. CDR3 coding DNA: TGCGCCAGCAGCTTGGCCGGACAGGTTGATGAGACCCAGTACTTC.

The chain's CDR3 is CASRAGGAQYF. The CDR3 DNA is TGTGCCAGTCGAGCGGGAGGGGCGCAGTATTTT. The chain carries TRBV19 and TRBJ2-3; 10 nucleotides line up with TRBD2. CDR3 length: 11 residues. V lost 8 bases, J lost 10 bases, and 3 bases stayed unmatched. Germline CDR1 is LNHDA and CDR2 is SQIVND (reference sequence).

This chain connects TRBV28 to TRBJ2-1, with TRBD2 matching 10 bases. This CDR3 spans 15 amino acids. V was pared by 10 bases and J by 4 bases, with 10 bases of the junction left unmatched. The germline CDR1 and CDR2 sequences are MDHEN and SYDVKM. The CDR3 DNA reads TGTGCCACCTTACCTCGGACTAGCGGATACAATGAGCAGTTCTTC. Translating it yields CATLPRTSGYNEQFF.